The entry below gives a single T cell receptor (beta chain) sequence along with its context. Its target is unknown. Donation came from healthy Caucasian individuals in Russia who were aged about 6 to 90. This sample is part of a study of blood T cells in healthy people across ages. Together with a sample-barcoded 5' primer, a J-beta primer mix was included in a second PCR lasting roughly 6 to 12 cycles. Every cDNA molecule carried a tag from a template-switch adaptor bearing 12 random nucleotides. TCRdb recomputed calls from the 5' RACE reads with MiXCR, one row per CDR3 protein. Among around 970,000 distinct CDR3 sequences, roughly 47% were seen once, and the ten largest hold 20% to 25%. Study results and caveats: From one million sequenced T cells, diversity estimates were lower bounds. Across the age range, TCR beta diversity per million T cells fell in a roughly linear way.

Trimming cost V 4 bases and J 3 bases, with 10 bases left between them. CDR1 and CDR2 (germline): SGHRS, YFSETQ. The CDR3 has 13 residues. The chain links TRBV5-1 to TRBJ1-2, with D perhaps TRBD1 (6 bases). Sample: blood. The receptor was derived from a woman in her sixties in good health. The CDR3 DNA sequence: TGCGCCAGCAGCGCAGGGGAGTACTATGGCTACACCTTC. Translating it yields CASSAGEYYGYTF.